A single sample gave rise to the 21 T cell receptor beta chains below, sequenced in a study of beta chain features in type 1 diabetes. Expressed TCRB transcripts were sequenced because the isolated RNA had all been reverse transcribed beforehand. Sequenced by immunoSEQ multiplex PCR; TCRdb stores in-frame clones only, minus some. The sample consists of around 200,000 clones, approximately 13% of them appearing once. The sample comprised central memory CD4+ T cells from blood. These receptors were collected from a woman aged 18-29 years in good health.

The rearrangement joins TRBV30 to TRBJ2-2, with 12 bases lining up with TRBD2. V trimming: 7 bases; J trimming: 4 bases; junction bases outside the gene matches: 7. Germline-derived CDR1 and CDR2 are GTSNPN and SVGIG (reference sequence). The CDR3 consists of 15 residues. The CDR3 protein is CASQRTSGVTGELFF. Here the CDR3 DNA reads TGTGCCTCGCAAAGGACTAGCGGGGTCACCGGGGAGCTGTTTTTT.

The chain employs TRBV30 and TRBJ1-5; unclear D gene. The V gene lost 2 bases and the J gene lost 2 bases, with 10 bases spanning the gap. CDR1 and CDR2 from the germline V gene are GTSNPN and SVGIG (reference sequence). The CDR3 covers 14 residues. The CDR3 bases are TGTGCCTGGAGTTCCCTTGTTGGCAATCAGCCCCAGCATTTT. Its protein product is CAWSSLVGNQPQHF.

This clone was detected only a few times. The genes are TRBV7-2 and TRBJ2-1, with a weak D call TRBD1 (6 bases). The CDR3 length is 14 residues. The germline V gene has CDR1 SGHTA and CDR2 FQGNSA. V was clipped by 4 bases and J by 0 bases, with 7 bases between them. CDR3 residues: CASSWDNSYNEQFF. CDR3 bases: TGTGCCAGCAGCTGGGACAACTCCTACAATGAGCAGTTCTTC.

V usage is TRBV7-3 and J usage is TRBJ2-5, with D possibly being TRBD1 (7 bases). The CDR3 totals 14 residues. V lost 5 bases to trimming and J lost 5 bases, with 15 bases between them. Germline-derived CDR1 and CDR2 are SGHTA and FQGTGA. CDR3 nucleotide sequence: TGTGCCAGCAGCCCCTCGACAGGGAGGGAGACCCAGTACTTC. Translation gives CASSPSTGRETQYF.

Written as DNA, the CDR3 is TGCGCCAGCAGCCCCGCCGGGGGGGTCGTCGAGCAGTACTTC. Amino acid sequence: CASSPAGGVVEQYF. This chain connects TRBV5-1 to TRBJ2-7, with 8 bases matching TRBD2. J was trimmed by 6 bases and V by 4 bases; bases with no gene match: 9. The germline gives CDR1 SGHRS, CDR2 YFSETQ. This CDR3 is built from 14 residues.

This clone was seen only a few times. This chain connects TRBV5-1 to TRBJ2-5; D might be TRBD1 (6 bases). Germline CDR1 reads SGHRS; CDR2 reads YFSETQ. The V end was cut by 2 bases, the J end by 4 bases, with 12 bases between. The CDR3 spans 14 residues. CDR3 protein: CASSFGRGAETQYF. The CDR3 DNA reads as TGCGCCAGCAGCTTCGGCAGGGGAGCAGAGACCCAGTACTTC. The full variable domain, completed using reference TRBV5-1 and TRBJ2-5, is KAGVTQTPRYLIKTRGQQVTLSCSPISGHRSVSWYQQTPGQGLQFLFEYFSETQRNKGNFPGRFSGRQFSNSRSEMNVSTLELGDSALYLCASSFGRGAETQYFGPGTRLLVL.

The chain couples TRBV4-3 to TRBJ2-3; D is uncertain. Trimming left V 4 bases short and J 6 bases short, with 11 bases between. The CDR3 length is 13 residues. CDR1 and CDR2 from the germline V gene are LGHNA and YSLEER. CDR3 residues: CASSRLLSDTQYF. The CDR3, as DNA: TGCGCCAGCAGCCGACTTCTTTCCGATACGCAGTATTTT.

The chain links TRBV2 to TRBJ1-1; TRBD1 aligns across 8 bases. This CDR3 has 14 residues. Germline lookup yields CDR1 SNHLY and CDR2 FYNNEI. V dropped 4 bases and J dropped 5; count of bases not matched to a gene: 6. For the CDR3, the DNA is TGTGCCAGCAGTGGGACAGGGATTGGGACTGAAGCTTTCTTT. The encoded protein is CASSGTGIGTEAFF.

This clone was counted between two and nine times. V gene TRBV29-1 combines with J gene TRBJ2-3; 9 nucleotides line up with TRBD2. Germline CDR1 reads SQVTM; CDR2 reads ANQGSEA. The CDR3 totals 14 residues. The CDR3 DNA sequence: TGCACCGCGGGAGGGCGATGGGGCACAGATACGCAGTATTTT. Amino acids: CTAGGRWGTDTQYF.

This chain links TRBV4-2 with TRBJ2-5; TRBD2 aligns across 7 bases. V shed 0 bases and J 1 base; nucleotides not matched to a gene: 2. CDR1 and CDR2 (germline): LGHNA, YNFKEQ. This CDR3 is 15 amino acids long. This CDR3 is CASSQDPSGQETQYF. The CDR3 coding sequence is TGTGCCAGCAGCCAAGATCCTAGCGGCCAAGAGACCCAGTACTTC.

The CDR3 DNA is TGTGCCACCAGGAGCAGGGGGAATGGCTACACCTTC. Protein sequence: CATRSRGNGYTF. The J gene is TRBJ1-2, the V gene TRBV15; the match to TRBD1 covers 7 bases. The J segment lost 6 bases and the V segment lost 6 bases, leaving 4 bases of the junction unmatched. Germline V gene sequence: CDR1 LNHNV, CDR2 YYDKDF (reference sequence). This CDR3 comprises 12 residues.

The genes are TRBV15 and TRBJ2-5; 7 nucleotides match TRBD1. CDR1 and CDR2 from the germline V gene are LNHNV and YYDKDF (reference sequence). The CDR3 is made up of 15 amino acids. Losses at the gene ends were 0 bases for V and 7 bases for J; bases not matched to a gene: 8. The chain's CDR3 is CATSRDSDRVGTQYF. The CDR3 nucleotides read TGTGCCACCAGCAGAGATTCAGACAGGGTGGGGACCCAGTACTTC.

This clone appeared a few times. V usage is TRBV28 and J usage is TRBJ2-5; 8 positions match TRBD1. CDR1 and CDR2 from the germline V gene are MDHEN and SYDVKM. Losses at the gene ends were 2 bases for V and 2 bases for J; bases not matched to a gene: 4. The CDR3 has 15 amino acids. The CDR3 coding sequence is TGTGCCAGCAGTTTACAGGGGGCGCGGCAAGAGACCCAGTACTTC. This translates into CASSLQGARQETQYF.

The gene calls are TRBV7-9 and TRBJ1-1; D might be TRBD1 (6 bases). The CDR3 is 15 residues long. V dropped 0 bases and J dropped 3 bases, with 11 bases sitting between them. Germline loops: CDR1 SEHNR, CDR2 FQNEAQ (reference sequence). The DNA for the CDR3 is TGTGCCAGCAGCTTAGCGTCCAGGGGCGACACTGAAGCTTTCTTT. Translating it yields CASSLASRGDTEAFF.

This clone was counted a few times. This rearrangement joins TRBV29-1 to TRBJ1-2, with 7 nucleotides matching TRBD1. CDR1 is SQVTM, CDR2 ANQGSEA, per germline. This CDR3 is built from 12 residues. J gave up 4 bases and V 4 bases, and 3 bases lay outside the gene matches. The CDR3 DNA follows: TGCAGCGTTGGACAGGGTACCTATGGCTACACCTTC. Translation gives CSVGQGTYGYTF.

This clone was seen at least ten times. CDR3 protein: CAWSVLSSEQYF. The CDR3 bases are TGTGCCTGGAGTGTACTAAGCAGCGAGCAGTACTTC. J is TRBJ2-7 and V is TRBV30; D call uncertain. CDR1 and CDR2 from the germline V gene are GTSNPN and SVGIG (reference sequence). The germline V and J ends were trimmed by 0 bases and 6 bases, with 9 bases remaining between them. The CDR3 is 12 residues long.

J is TRBJ2-1 and V is TRBV5-4, with 8 bases fitting TRBD1. This CDR3 has 14 residues. Germline V gives CDR1 SGHNT, CDR2 YYREEE (reference sequence). The V gene end was trimmed by 3 bases and the J gene end by 7 bases; junction bases not matched to a gene: 6. CDR3 in DNA: TGTGCCAGCAGCTATCCAGGGGGCAGGAATGAGCAGTTCTTC. As protein: CASSYPGGRNEQFF.

This clone was counted only a few times. V is TRBV4-1 and J is TRBJ2-3; 8 bases are a match to TRBD2. This CDR3 has 18 amino acids. V lost 1 base to trimming and J lost 2 bases; unmatched junction nucleotides: 11. Germline loops: CDR1 MGHRA, CDR2 YSYEKL. CDR3 nucleotides: TGCGCCAGCAGCCAAGCGGACGGGACGGGAGGGTCCACAGATACGCAGTATTTT. Amino acid sequence: CASSQADGTGGSTDTQYF.

This CDR3 reads CATSRALELYGYTF. CDR3 sequence (DNA): TGTGCCACCAGCAGAGCCCTAGAACTGTATGGCTACACCTTC. J is TRBJ1-2 and V is TRBV15, with D unclear. V lost 1 base to trimming and J lost 5 bases, with 11 bases between them. Germline V gives CDR1 LNHNV, CDR2 YYDKDF (reference sequence). There are 14 residues in the CDR3.

The sample holds a few counts of this clone. CDR3 nucleotide sequence: TGTGCCAGCAGCTCCGGACTAGCGGGAGGGCCGGAGACCCAGTACTTC. Encoded protein: CASSSGLAGGPETQYF. The rearrangement uses TRBV7-9 and TRBJ2-5, with 15 bases aligning to TRBD2. CDR1 is SEHNR and CDR2 is FQNEAQ in the germline V gene (reference sequence). V trimming: 4 bases; J trimming: 5 bases; junction bases outside the gene matches: 5. The CDR3 is 16 residues long.

This clone was counted between two and nine times. The DNA of the CDR3 is TGTGCCAGTAGTATACCGGGACAGGGGACCTACGAGCAGTACTTC. This translates into CASSIPGQGTYEQYF. The rearrangement links TRBV19 to TRBJ2-7, with 10 bases aligning to TRBD1. V trimming: 2 bases; J trimming: 2 bases; junction bases outside the gene matches: 3. Germline V lookup: CDR1 LNHDA, CDR2 SQIVND (reference sequence). CDR3 size: 15 residues.